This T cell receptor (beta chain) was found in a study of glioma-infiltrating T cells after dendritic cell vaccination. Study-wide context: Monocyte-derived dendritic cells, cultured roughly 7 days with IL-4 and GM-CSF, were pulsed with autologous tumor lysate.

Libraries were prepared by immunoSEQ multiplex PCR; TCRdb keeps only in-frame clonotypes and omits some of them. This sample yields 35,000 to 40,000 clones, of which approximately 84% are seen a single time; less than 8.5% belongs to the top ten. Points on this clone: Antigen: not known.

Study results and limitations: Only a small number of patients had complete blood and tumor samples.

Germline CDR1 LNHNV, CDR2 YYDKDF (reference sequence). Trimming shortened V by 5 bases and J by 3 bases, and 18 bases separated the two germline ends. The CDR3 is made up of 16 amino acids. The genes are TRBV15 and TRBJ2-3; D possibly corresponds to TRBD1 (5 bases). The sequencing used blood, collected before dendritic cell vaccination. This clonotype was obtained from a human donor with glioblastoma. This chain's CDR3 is CATSSRRTSDTDTQYF. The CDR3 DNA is TGTGCCACCAGCTCCCGCCGGACAAGTGATACAGATACGCAGTATTTT. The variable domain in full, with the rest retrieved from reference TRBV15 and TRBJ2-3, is DAMVIQNPRYQVTQFGKPVTLSCSQTLNHNVMYWYQQKSSQAPKLLFHYYDKDFNNEADTPDNFQSRRPNTSFCFLDIRSPGLGDTAMYLCATSSRRTSDTDTQYFGPGTRLTVL.